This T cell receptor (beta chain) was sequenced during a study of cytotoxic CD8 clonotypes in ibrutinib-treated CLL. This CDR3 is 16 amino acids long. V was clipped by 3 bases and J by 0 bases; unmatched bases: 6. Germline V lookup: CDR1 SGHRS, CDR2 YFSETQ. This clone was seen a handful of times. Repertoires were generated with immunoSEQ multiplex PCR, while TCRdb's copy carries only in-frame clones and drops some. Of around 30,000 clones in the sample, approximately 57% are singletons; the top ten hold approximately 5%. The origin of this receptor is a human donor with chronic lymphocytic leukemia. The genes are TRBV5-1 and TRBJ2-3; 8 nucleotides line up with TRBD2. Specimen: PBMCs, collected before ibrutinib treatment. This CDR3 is CASSSGTSLSTDTQYF. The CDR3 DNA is TGCGCCAGCAGCTCCGGGACTAGTCTGAGCACAGATACGCAGTATTTT.